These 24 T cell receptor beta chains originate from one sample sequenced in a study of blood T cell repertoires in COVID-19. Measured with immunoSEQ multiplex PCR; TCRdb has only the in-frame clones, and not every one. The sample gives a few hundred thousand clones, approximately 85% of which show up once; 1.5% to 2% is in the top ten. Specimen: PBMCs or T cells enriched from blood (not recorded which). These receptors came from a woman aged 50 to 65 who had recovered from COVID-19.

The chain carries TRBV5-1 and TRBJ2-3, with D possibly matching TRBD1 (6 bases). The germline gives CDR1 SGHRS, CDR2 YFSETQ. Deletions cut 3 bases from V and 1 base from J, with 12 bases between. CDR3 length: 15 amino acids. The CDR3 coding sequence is TGCGCCAGCAGCTCTGAGGGGGACGGCACAGATACGCAGTATTTT. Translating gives CASSSEGDGTDTQYF.

CDR3 region: CATSRATGVGTRGYTF. CDR3 DNA sequence: TGTGCCACCAGCAGAGCGACAGGGGTAGGGACTCGTGGCTACACCTTC. The J gene is TRBJ1-2, the V gene TRBV15; TRBD1 matches at 8 bases. The germline gives CDR1 LNHNV, CDR2 YYDKDF (reference sequence). There are 16 residues in the CDR3. V dropped 1 base and J dropped 7; count of bases not matched to a gene: 11.

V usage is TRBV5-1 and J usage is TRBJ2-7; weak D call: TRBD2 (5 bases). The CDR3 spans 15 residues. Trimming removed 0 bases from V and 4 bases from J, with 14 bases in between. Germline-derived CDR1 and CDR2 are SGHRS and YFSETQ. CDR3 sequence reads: CASSLDGGGRYEQYF. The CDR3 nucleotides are TGCGCCAGCAGCTTGGATGGAGGAGGAAGGTACGAGCAGTACTTC.

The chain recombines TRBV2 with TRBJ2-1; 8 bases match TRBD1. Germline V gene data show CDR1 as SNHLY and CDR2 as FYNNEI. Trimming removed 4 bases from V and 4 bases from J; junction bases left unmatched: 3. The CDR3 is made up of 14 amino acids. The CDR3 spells CASSVRQGYNEQFF. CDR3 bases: TGTGCCAGCAGTGTAAGACAGGGGTACAATGAGCAGTTCTTC. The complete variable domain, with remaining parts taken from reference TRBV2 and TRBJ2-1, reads EPEVTQTPSHQVTQMGQEVILRCVPISNHLYFYWYRQILGQKVEFLVSFYNNEISEKSEIFDDQFSVERPDGSNFTLKIRSTKLEDSAMYFCASSVRQGYNEQFFGPGTRLTVL.

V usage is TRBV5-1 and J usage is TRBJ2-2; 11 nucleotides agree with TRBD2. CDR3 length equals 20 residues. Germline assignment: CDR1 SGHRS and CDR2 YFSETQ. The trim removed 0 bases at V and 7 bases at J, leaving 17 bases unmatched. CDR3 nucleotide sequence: TGCGCCAGCAGCTTGGTCCTTAACAGGGCGACTAGCGGGATGGTCGGGGAGCTGTTTTTT. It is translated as CASSLVLNRATSGMVGELFF.

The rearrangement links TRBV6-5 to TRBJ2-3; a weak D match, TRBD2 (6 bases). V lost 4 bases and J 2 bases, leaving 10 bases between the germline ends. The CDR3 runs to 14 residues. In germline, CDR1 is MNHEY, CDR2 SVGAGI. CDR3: CASSLTGDTDTQYF. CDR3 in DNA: TGTGCCAGCAGTTTAACGGGAGACACAGATACGCAGTATTTT.

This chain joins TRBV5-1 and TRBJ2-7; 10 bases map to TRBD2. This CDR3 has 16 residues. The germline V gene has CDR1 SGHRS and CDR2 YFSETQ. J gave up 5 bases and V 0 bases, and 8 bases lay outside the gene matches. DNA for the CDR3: TGCGCCAGCAGCTTGGGGGCCGGACTAGCGGTGGACGAGCAGTACTTC. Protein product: CASSLGAGLAVDEQYF.

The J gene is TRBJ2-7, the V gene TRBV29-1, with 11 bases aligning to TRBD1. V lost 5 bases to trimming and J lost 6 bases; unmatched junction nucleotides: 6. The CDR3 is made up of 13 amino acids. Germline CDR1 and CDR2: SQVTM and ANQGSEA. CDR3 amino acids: CSVYRDRGIEQYF. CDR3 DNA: TGCAGCGTTTACCGGGACAGGGGGATCGAGCAGTACTTC.

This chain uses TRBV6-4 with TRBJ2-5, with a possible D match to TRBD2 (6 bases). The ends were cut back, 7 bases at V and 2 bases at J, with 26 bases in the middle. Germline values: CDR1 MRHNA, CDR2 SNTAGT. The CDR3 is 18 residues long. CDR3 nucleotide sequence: TGTGCCAGCACCTACCCCGGGGGAGTGGACAAGGGACAAGAGACCCAGTACTTC. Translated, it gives CASTYPGGVDKGQETQYF.

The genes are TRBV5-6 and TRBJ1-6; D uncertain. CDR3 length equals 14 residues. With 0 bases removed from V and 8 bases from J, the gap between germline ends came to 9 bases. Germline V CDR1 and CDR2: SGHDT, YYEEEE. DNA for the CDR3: TGTGCCAGCAGCTTGGCTGCGGGTTATTCACCCCTCCACTTT. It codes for CASSLAAGYSPLHF.

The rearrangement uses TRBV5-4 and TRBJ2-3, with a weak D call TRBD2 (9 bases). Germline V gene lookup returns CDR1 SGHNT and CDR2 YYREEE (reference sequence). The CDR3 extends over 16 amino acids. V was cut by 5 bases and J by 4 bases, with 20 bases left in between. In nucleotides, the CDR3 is TGTGCCAGCAGGACCGGGACTAGCAGGGGGCCAGATACGCAGTATTTT. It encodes CASRTGTSRGPDTQYF.

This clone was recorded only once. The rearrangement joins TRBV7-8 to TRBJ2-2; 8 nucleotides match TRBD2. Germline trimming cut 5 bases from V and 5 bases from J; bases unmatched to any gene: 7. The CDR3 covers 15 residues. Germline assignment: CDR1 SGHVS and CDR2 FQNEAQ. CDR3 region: CASSPRGGRTGELFF. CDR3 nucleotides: TGTGCCAGCAGCCCCCGGGGGGGGAGGACCGGGGAGCTGTTTTTT.

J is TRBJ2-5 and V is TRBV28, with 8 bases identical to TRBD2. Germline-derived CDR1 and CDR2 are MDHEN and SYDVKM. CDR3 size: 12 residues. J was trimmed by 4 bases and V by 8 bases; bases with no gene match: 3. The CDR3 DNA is TGTGCCAGCGAAGGACTAGCAGAGACCCAGTACTTC. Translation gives CASEGLAETQYF.

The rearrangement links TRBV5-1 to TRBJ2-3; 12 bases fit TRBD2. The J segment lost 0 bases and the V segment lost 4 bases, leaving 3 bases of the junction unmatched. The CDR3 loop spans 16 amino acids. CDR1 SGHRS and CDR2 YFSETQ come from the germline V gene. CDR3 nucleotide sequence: TGCGCCAGCAGCCAAGGGACTAGCGGGAGCACAGATACGCAGTATTTT. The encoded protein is CASSQGTSGSTDTQYF.

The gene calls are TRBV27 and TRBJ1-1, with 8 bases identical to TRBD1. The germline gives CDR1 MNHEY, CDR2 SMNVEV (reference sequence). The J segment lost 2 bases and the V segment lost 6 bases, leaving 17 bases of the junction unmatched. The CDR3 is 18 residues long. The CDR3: CASRRTGPSPFLNTEAFF. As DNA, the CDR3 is TGTGCCAGCAGACGGACAGGGCCGTCCCCTTTTTTAAACACTGAAGCTTTCTTT.

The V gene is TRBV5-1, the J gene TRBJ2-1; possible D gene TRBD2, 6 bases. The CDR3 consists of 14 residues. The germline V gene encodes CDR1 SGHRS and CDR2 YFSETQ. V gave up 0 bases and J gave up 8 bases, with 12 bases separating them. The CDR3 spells CASSLDGREDEQFF. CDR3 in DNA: TGCGCCAGCAGCTTGGACGGGAGAGAGGATGAGCAGTTCTTC.

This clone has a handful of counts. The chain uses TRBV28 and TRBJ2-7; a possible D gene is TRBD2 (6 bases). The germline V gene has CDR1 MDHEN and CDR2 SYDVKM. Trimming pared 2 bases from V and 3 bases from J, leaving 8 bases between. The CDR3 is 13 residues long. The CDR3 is CASSLRLVYEQYF. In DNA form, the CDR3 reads TGTGCCAGCAGTTTACGACTAGTCTACGAGCAGTACTTC.

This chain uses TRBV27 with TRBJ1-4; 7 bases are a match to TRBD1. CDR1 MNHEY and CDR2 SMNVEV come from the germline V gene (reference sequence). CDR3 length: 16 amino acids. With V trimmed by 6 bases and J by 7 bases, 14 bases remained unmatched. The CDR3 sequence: CASSGTAYNDGEKLFF. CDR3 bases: TGTGCCAGCAGCGGGACAGCTTATAATGATGGTGAAAAACTGTTTTTT.

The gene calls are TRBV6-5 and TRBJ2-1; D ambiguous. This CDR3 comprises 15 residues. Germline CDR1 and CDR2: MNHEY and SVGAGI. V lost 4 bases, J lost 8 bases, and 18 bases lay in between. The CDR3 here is CASSSLIRRVDEQFF. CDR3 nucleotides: TGTGCCAGCAGTTCCTTGATCCGTCGGGTCGATGAGCAGTTCTTC.

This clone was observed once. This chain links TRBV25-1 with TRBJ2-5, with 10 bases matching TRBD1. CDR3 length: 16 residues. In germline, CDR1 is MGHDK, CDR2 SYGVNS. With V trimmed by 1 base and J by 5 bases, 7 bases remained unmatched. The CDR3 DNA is TGTGCCAGCAGTGAATTGGGACAGGGGTTTTTTGAGACCCAGTACTTC. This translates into CASSELGQGFFETQYF.

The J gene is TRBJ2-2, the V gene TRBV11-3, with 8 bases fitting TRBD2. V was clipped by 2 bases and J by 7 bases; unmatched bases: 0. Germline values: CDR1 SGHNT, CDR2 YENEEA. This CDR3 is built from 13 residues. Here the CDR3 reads CASSLLAGGELFF. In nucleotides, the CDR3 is TGTGCCAGCAGCTTACTAGCGGGCGGGGAGCTGTTTTTT.

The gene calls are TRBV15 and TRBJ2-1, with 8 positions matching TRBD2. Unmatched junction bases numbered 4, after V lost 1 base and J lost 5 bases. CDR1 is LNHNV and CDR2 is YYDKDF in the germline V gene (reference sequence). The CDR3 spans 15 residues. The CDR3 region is CATSRGVAGNNEQFF. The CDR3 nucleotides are TGTGCCACCAGCAGAGGGGTAGCGGGGAACAATGAGCAGTTCTTC.

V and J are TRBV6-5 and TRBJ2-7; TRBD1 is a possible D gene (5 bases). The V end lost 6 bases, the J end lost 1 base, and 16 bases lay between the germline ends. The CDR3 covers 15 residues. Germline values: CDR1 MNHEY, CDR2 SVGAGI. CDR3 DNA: TGTGCCAGCAGCAAAACACGTGACAGATCCTACGAGCAGTACTTC. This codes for CASSKTRDRSYEQYF.

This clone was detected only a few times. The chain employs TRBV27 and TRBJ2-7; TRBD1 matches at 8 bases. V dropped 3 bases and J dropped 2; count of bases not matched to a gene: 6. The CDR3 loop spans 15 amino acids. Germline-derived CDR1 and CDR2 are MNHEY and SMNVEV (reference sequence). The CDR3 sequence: CASSLAGQGTYEQYF. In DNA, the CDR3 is TGTGCCAGCAGTTTGGCCGGACAGGGTACCTACGAGCAGTACTTC.